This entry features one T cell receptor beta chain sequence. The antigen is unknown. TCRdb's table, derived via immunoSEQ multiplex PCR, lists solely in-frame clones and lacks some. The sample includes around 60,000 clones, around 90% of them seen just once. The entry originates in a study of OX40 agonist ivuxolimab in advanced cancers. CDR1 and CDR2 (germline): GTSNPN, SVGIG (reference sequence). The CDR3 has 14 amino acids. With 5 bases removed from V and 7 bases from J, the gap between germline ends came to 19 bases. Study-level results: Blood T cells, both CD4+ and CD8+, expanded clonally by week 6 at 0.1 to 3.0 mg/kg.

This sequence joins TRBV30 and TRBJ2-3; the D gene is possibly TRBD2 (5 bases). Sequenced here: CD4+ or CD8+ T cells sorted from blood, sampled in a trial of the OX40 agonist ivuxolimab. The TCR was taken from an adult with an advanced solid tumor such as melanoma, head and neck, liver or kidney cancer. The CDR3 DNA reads TGTGCCTGGGGTAGCGCCCTACGGGGTAATACGCAGTATTTT. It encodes CAWGSALRGNTQYF.